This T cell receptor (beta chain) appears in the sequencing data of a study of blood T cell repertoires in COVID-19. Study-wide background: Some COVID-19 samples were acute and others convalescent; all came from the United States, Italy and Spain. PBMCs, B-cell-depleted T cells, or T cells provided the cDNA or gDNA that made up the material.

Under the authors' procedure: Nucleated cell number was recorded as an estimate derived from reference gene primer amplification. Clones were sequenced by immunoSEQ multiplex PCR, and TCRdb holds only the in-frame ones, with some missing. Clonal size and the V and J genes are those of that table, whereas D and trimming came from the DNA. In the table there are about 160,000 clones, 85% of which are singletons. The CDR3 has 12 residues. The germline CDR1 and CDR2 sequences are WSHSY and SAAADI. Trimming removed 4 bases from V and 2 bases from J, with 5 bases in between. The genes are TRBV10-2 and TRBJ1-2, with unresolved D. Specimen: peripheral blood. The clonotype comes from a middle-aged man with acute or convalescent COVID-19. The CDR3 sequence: CASSALNYGYTF. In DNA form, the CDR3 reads TGCGCCAGCAGTGCACTCAACTATGGCTACACCTTC.